The entry below describes one T cell receptor beta chain. Treatment was busulfan-fludarabine conditioning, a marrow graft, and cyclophosphamide on days +3 and +4. Germline loops: CDR1 LGHNT, CDR2 FRNRAP. Losses at the gene ends were 2 bases for V and 6 bases for J; bases not matched to a gene: 13. The CDR3 covers 17 residues. The data belong to a study of T cells after posttransplantation cyclophosphamide. TCRdb's table, derived via immunoSEQ multiplex PCR, lists solely in-frame clones and lacks some. The table has 15,000 or so clones, around 73% seen once; the top ten hold roughly a third. The sample consisted of CD8+ T cells sorted from PBMCs, taken approximately 2,000 days after a stem cell transplant with posttransplant cyclophosphamide. The J gene is TRBJ2-1, the V gene TRBV12-5; 7 bases fit TRBD1. This TCR was sampled from a female patient in her forties who received an allogeneic stem cell transplant from a related donor, was CMV-positive, and had no GVHD. Certain T cells may be donor cells from the graft. The CDR3 region is CASGLPFEGQLVNEQFF. Here the CDR3 DNA reads TGTGCTAGTGGTTTGCCTTTTGAGGGACAGCTAGTCAATGAGCAGTTCTTC.